A single sample gave rise to the 26 T cell receptor beta chains below, sequenced in a study of OX40 agonist ivuxolimab in advanced cancers. Sequencing was performed with immunoSEQ multiplex PCR; in TCRdb, only in-frame clones are kept and a portion is missing. The table includes 78,000 or so clones, about 89% detected once. This material consisted of CD4+ or CD8+ T cells sorted from blood, taken in a trial of the OX40 agonist ivuxolimab. The receptor source for this set is an adult with an advanced solid tumor such as melanoma, head and neck, liver or kidney cancer.

The genes are TRBV5-1 and TRBJ2-7, with 8 positions matching TRBD1. Germline trimming cut 4 bases from V and 1 base from J; bases unmatched to any gene: 4. Per the germline V gene, CDR1 is SGHRS and CDR2 is YFSETQ. This CDR3 region has 14 residues. CDR3 in amino acids: CASSPGQASYEQYF. The CDR3 DNA is TGCGCCAGCAGCCCGGGACAGGCGTCCTACGAGCAGTACTTC.

The chain links TRBV7-9 to TRBJ1-5; maybe TRBD1 (6 bases). Trimming stripped 4 bases from V and 3 bases from J, with 13 bases between. The length of the CDR3 is 15 residues. The germline CDR1 and CDR2 sequences are SEHNR and FQNEAQ (reference sequence). CDR3 bases: TGTGCCAGCAGCTCCATGACAGGATACAATCAGCCCCAGCATTTT. Its protein is CASSSMTGYNQPQHF. The complete variable domain, with remaining parts taken from reference TRBV7-9 and TRBJ1-5, reads DTGVSQNPRHKITKRGQNVTFRCDPISEHNRLYWYRQTLGQGPEFLTYFQNEAQLEKSRLLSDRFSAERPKGSFSTLEIQRTEQGDSAMYLCASSSMTGYNQPQHFGDGTRLSIL.

This clone was found a few times. The chain has TRBV27 and TRBJ2-2; a possible D gene is TRBD1 (5 bases). V was pared by 7 bases and J by 6 bases, with 18 bases between. Germline-derived CDR1 and CDR2 are MNHEY and SMNVEV (reference sequence). The CDR3 is made up of 15 amino acids. CDR3 sequence: CASKIEGARAGELFF. The CDR3 DNA sequence: TGTGCCAGCAAAATTGAAGGGGCTAGGGCCGGGGAGCTGTTTTTT.

V usage is TRBV6-5 and J usage is TRBJ2-3; D is unclear. Germline assignment: CDR1 MNHEY and CDR2 SVGAGI. This CDR3 comprises 14 residues. V lost 2 bases, J lost 7 bases, and 13 bases lay in between. The DNA of the CDR3 is TGTGCCAGCAGTTACCAAGCTAGTTCCCATACGCAGTATTTT. It codes for CASSYQASSHTQYF.

V usage is TRBV19 and J usage is TRBJ2-5; 9 bases agree with TRBD1. Trimming removed 0 bases from V and 5 bases from J; junction bases left unmatched: 7. This CDR3 comprises 16 residues. From germline, CDR1 is LNHDA and CDR2 SQIVND (reference sequence). The CDR3: CASSIEGQGSWETQYF. CDR3 bases: TGTGCCAGTAGTATAGAGGGACAGGGTTCGTGGGAGACCCAGTACTTC.

The chain uses TRBV11-3 and TRBJ2-1; no definite D call. The length of the CDR3 is 13 residues. CDR1 is SGHNT and CDR2 is YENEEA in the germline V gene. V was pared by 1 base and J by 8 bases, with 9 bases between. This CDR3 is CASSLATSYEQFF. CDR3 nucleotides: TGTGCCAGCAGCTTAGCCACCTCGTATGAGCAGTTCTTC.

This clone was observed a few times. The V and J genes are TRBV5-1 and TRBJ2-7; D ambiguous. This CDR3 has 14 amino acids. The germline V and J ends were trimmed by 1 base and 2 bases, with 10 bases remaining between them. Germline V gives CDR1 SGHRS, CDR2 YFSETQ. CDR3 sequence reads: CASSLSGGTYEQYF. CDR3 coding DNA: TGCGCCAGCAGCTTGTCGGGCGGAACCTACGAGCAGTACTTC.

This chain joins TRBV6-5 and TRBJ2-2; 7 nucleotides agree with TRBD1. V dropped 5 bases and J dropped 10; count of bases not matched to a gene: 10. Germline V gives CDR1 MNHEY, CDR2 SVGAGI. The CDR3 is 14 residues long. The CDR3 DNA sequence: TGTGCCAGCAGTGACAGGGCTAGTGGAGAGGAGCTGTTTTTT. It translates to CASSDRASGEELFF.

The chain couples TRBV18 to TRBJ1-1, with D perhaps matching TRBD1 (5 bases). CDR1 and CDR2 from the germline V gene are KGHSH and LQKENI. V gave up 1 base and J gave up 4 bases, with 10 bases separating them. The CDR3 runs 14 residues. CDR3: CASSPRGEGTEAFF. CDR3 nucleotides: TGTGCCAGCTCACCACGGGGGGAAGGCACTGAAGCTTTCTTT.

The V gene is TRBV9, the J gene TRBJ2-2, with 8 bases that match TRBD1. From germline, CDR1 is SGDLS and CDR2 YYNGEE. V gave up 0 bases and J gave up 4 bases; unmatched junction bases: 5. This CDR3 is 16 amino acids long. Written as DNA, the CDR3 is TGTGCCAGCAGCGTAGCAACAGGGGGACGCACCGGGGAGCTGTTTTTT. It encodes CASSVATGGRTGELFF. The variable domain in full, completed from reference TRBV9 and TRBJ2-2, reads DSGVTQTPKHLITATGQRVTLRCSPRSGDLSVYWYQQSLDQGLQFLIQYYNGEERAKGNILERFSAQQFPDLHSELNLSSLELGDSALYFCASSVATGGRTGELFFGEGSRLTVL.

A word on this clone: An end of the junction does not agree with germline; a read error may underlie this. The V gene is TRBV2, the J gene TRBJ1-2, with D hard to call. The CDR3 is 11 amino acids. Germline values: CDR1 SNHLY, CDR2 FYNNEI. The CDR3 DNA reads as TGTGCCAGCAGTGACCTAGGGTCTACTCACTTC. Encoded protein: CASSDLGSTHF.

The V gene is TRBV29-1, the J gene TRBJ2-5; maybe TRBD1 (6 bases). Germline values: CDR1 SQVTM, CDR2 ANQGSEA. Trimming cost V 5 bases and J 4 bases, with 17 bases left between them. This CDR3 region has 14 residues. CDR3 nucleotide sequence: TGCAGCGTTCAGACAGGCCTGGGGCGAGAGACCCAGTACTTC. This codes for CSVQTGLGRETQYF.

The J gene is TRBJ2-3, the V gene TRBV7-6; D tentatively reads TRBD1 or TRBD2 (5 bases each). From germline, CDR1 is SGHVS and CDR2 FNYEAQ. The length of the CDR3 is 15 residues. The ends were cut back, 2 bases at V and 4 bases at J, with 13 bases in the middle. CDR3 DNA: TGTGCCAGCAGCTTACAAACGGGGCAGGCAGATACGCAGTATTTT. Its translation: CASSLQTGQADTQYF.

The V call is TRBV28, the J call TRBJ2-7; the match to TRBD2 covers 7 bases. Germline values: CDR1 MDHEN, CDR2 SYDVKM. CDR3 size: 12 residues. Unmatched junction bases numbered 8, after V lost 6 bases and J lost 9 bases. The CDR3 loop is CASRPAGVPQYF. The CDR3, as DNA: TGTGCCAGCAGACCCGCGGGAGTCCCGCAGTACTTC.

The genes are TRBV29-1 and TRBJ1-4; D is uncertain. The CDR3 has 16 residues. The germline CDR1 and CDR2 sequences are SQVTM and ANQGSEA. V dropped 4 bases and J dropped 3 bases, with 18 bases sitting between them. The DNA of the CDR3 is TGCAGCGTTGTTCCGGGGAGGAGTGGGTCTAATGAAAAACTGTTTTTT. This translates into CSVVPGRSGSNEKLFF.

The chain is built from TRBV5-1 and TRBJ2-2, with D perhaps matching TRBD1 (6 bases). CDR3 length: 16 amino acids. Germline V CDR1 and CDR2: SGHRS, YFSETQ. V lost 3 bases, J lost 4 bases, and 16 bases lay in between. The CDR3 DNA reads TGCGCCAGCAGCTCACAGGGATTTGGGGTCACCGGGGAGCTGTTTTTT. Translation gives CASSSQGFGVTGELFF.

The V call is TRBV19, the J call TRBJ2-1; TRBD2 might be the D (7 bases). Germline CDR1 LNHDA, CDR2 SQIVND (reference sequence). This CDR3 contains 15 residues. V was trimmed by 5 bases and J by 6 bases, leaving 17 bases between them. CDR3 sequence: CASSRGARSANEQFF. The CDR3 DNA reads as TGTGCCAGTAGTCGGGGGGCACGGTCGGCCAATGAGCAGTTCTTC.

This clone was counted a few times. The V gene is TRBV15, the J gene TRBJ1-1, with D hard to call. The germline V gene has CDR1 LNHNV and CDR2 YYDKDF (reference sequence). This CDR3 comprises 16 residues. Trimming left V 0 bases short and J 1 base short, with 12 bases between. Here the CDR3 DNA reads TGTGCCACCAGCAGAGATCTCGGGGTCAAGAACACTGAAGCTTTCTTT. It codes for CATSRDLGVKNTEAFF.

The chain has TRBV29-1 and TRBJ1-2, with a possible D match to TRBD1 (5 bases). CDR3 length: 12 residues. Deletions cut 4 bases from V and 6 bases from J, with 12 bases between. The germline V gene has CDR1 SQVTM and CDR2 ANQGSEA. Here the CDR3 DNA reads TGCAGCGTTGTCCCAGGGACCGATGGCTACACCTTC. Translating gives CSVVPGTDGYTF. Looking up the rest from reference TRBV29-1 and TRBJ1-2 gives the full variable domain: SAVISQKPSRDICQRGTSLTIQCQVDSQVTMMFWYRQQPGQSLTLIATANQGSEATYESGFVIDKFPISRPNLTFSTLTVSNMSPEDSSIYLCSVVPGTDGYTFGSGTRLTVV.

This CDR3 is CAWSVKTGAGNTIYF. For the CDR3, the DNA is TGTGCCTGGAGTGTCAAGACAGGGGCTGGAAACACCATATATTTT. The chain links TRBV30 to TRBJ1-3, with 8 bases that match TRBD1. From germline, CDR1 is GTSNPN and CDR2 SVGIG (reference sequence). This CDR3 comprises 15 residues. With 0 bases clipped from V and 2 bases from J, the junction kept 3 bases outside the gene matches.

The CDR3 sequence: CAWTALAGTHTEAFF. The DNA for the CDR3 is TGTGCCTGGACCGCCCTGGCAGGTACCCACACTGAAGCTTTCTTT. J is TRBJ1-1 and V is TRBV30, with D unresolved. Trimming took off 4 bases at V and 3 bases at J, with 18 bases between the two ends. Germline V gene data show CDR1 as GTSNPN and CDR2 as SVGIG (reference sequence). The CDR3 contains 15 residues.

The rearrangement uses TRBV7-2 and TRBJ1-2; TRBD1 matches 10 bases. The CDR3 sequence is 16 residues long. Germline CDR1 and CDR2: SGHTA and FQGNSA. V shed 1 base and J 5 bases; nucleotides not matched to a gene: 7. The CDR3 protein is CASSLGEDRGLYGYTF. The CDR3 coding sequence is TGTGCCAGCAGCTTAGGAGAAGACAGGGGGCTTTATGGCTACACCTTC.

The chain has TRBV19 and TRBJ1-3; 7 nucleotides agree with TRBD1. After removal of 6 bases from V and 1 base from J, the junction contained 3 bases not matched to a gene. Germline CDR1 is LNHDA and CDR2 is SQIVND (reference sequence). The CDR3 is 14 amino acids. CDR3 amino acids: CASRIQGSGNTIYF. As DNA, the CDR3 is TGTGCCAGTAGAATACAGGGGTCTGGAAACACCATATATTTT.

The chain recombines TRBV5-4 with TRBJ1-2, with 8 bases matching TRBD1. V was pared by 7 bases and J by 4 bases, with 6 bases of the junction left unmatched. Germline loops: CDR1 SGHNT, CDR2 YYREEE (reference sequence). The CDR3 sequence is 13 residues long. This CDR3 reads CASGPDRGYGYTF. CDR3 DNA sequence: TGTGCCAGCGGCCCCGACAGGGGCTATGGCTACACCTTC.

This sequence joins TRBV2 and TRBJ1-4; the match to TRBD1 covers 9 bases. V was pared by 6 bases and J by 14 bases, with 7 bases of the junction left unmatched. This CDR3 comprises 12 residues. Germline V CDR1 and CDR2: SNHLY, FYNNEI. In DNA form, the CDR3 reads TGTGCCAGCAGAAGACAGGGGGAACGGCTGTTTTTT. Translation: CASRRQGERLFF.

This chain uses TRBV4-1 with TRBJ1-1, with 7 bases that match TRBD1. The V gene's germline CDR1 is MGHRA and CDR2 YSYEKL. The CDR3 sequence is 15 residues long. Unmatched junction bases numbered 7, after V lost 4 bases and J lost 2 bases. CDR3 protein: CASSRGQASNTEAFF. The CDR3, as DNA: TGCGCCAGCAGCCGCGGACAGGCAAGTAACACTGAAGCTTTCTTT.